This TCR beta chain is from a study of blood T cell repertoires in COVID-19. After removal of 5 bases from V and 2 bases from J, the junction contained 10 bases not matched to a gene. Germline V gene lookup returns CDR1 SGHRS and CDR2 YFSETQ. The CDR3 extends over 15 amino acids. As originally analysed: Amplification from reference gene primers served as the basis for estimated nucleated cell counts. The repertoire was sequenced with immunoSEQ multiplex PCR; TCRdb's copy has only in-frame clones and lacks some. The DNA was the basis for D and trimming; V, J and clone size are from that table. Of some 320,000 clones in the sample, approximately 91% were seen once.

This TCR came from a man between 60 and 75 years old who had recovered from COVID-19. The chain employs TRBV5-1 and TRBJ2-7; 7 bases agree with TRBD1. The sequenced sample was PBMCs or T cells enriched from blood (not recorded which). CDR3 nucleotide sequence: TGCGCCAGCAGTCAACAGGGGTTCTCCGCCTACGAGCAGTACTTC. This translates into CASSQQGFSAYEQYF.